What follows is one T cell receptor beta chain and its context. Germline loops: CDR1 LNHDA, CDR2 SQIVND (reference sequence). V lost 0 bases and J 5 bases, leaving 16 bases between the germline ends. This CDR3 has 16 residues. Original handling: Counts of nucleated cells, estimated from reference gene primer amplification, were obtained. Profiling relied on immunoSEQ multiplex PCR, and the TCRdb table lists in-frame clones only, not all of them. D and trimming come from the DNA, and the V and J calls and clone size come from that table. The data contain 200,000 or so clones, about 90% of them singletons. The entry originates in a study of blood T cell repertoires in COVID-19. Study context: The United States, Italy and Spain provided the acute and convalescent COVID-19 samples. Nucleic acid was either cDNA or gDNA, and it came from T cells, B-cell-depleted T cells, or PBMCs.

This receptor was taken from a woman between 50 and 59 years old with acute or convalescent COVID-19. Sequenced sample: peripheral blood. This chain connects TRBV19 to TRBJ2-5, with D perhaps matching TRBD1 (5 bases). In DNA form, the CDR3 reads TGTGCCAGTAGTATAGATCAAGGGGCAGGCGTGGAGACCCAGTACTTC. This gives the protein CASSIDQGAGVETQYF.